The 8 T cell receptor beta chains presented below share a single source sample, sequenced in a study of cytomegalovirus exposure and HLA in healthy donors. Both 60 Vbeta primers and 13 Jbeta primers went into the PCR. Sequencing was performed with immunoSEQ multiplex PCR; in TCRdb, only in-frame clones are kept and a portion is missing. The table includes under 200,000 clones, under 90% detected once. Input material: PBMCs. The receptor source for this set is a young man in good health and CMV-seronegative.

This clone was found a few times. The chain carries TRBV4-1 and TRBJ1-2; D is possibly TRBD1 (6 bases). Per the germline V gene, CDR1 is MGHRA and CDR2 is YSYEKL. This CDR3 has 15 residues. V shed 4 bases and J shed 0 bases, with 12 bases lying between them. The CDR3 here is CASSPGQLTNYGYTF. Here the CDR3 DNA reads TGCGCCAGCAGCCCTGGACAGCTAACTAACTATGGCTACACCTTC.

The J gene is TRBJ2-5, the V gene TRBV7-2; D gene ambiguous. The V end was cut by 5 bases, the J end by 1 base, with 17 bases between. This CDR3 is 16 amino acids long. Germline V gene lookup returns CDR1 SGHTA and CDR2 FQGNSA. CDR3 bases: TGTGCCAGCAGCCCGTCTCGGCGGAGATCCCAAGAGACCCAGTACTTC. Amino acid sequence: CASSPSRRRSQETQYF.

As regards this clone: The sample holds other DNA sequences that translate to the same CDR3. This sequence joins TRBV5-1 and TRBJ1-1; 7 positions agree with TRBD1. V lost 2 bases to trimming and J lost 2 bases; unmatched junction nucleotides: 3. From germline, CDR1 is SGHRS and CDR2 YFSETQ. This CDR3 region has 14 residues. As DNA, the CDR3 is TGCGCCAGCAGCTTAGGGACAGTCAACACTGAAGCTTTCTTT. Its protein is CASSLGTVNTEAFF.

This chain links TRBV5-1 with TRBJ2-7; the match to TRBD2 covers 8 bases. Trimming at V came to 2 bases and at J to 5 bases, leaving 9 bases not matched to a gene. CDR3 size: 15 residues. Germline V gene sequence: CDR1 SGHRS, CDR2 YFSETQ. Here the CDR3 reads CASSLSGGPIHEQYF. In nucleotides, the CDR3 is TGCGCCAGCAGCTTATCGGGAGGGCCAATACACGAGCAGTACTTC.

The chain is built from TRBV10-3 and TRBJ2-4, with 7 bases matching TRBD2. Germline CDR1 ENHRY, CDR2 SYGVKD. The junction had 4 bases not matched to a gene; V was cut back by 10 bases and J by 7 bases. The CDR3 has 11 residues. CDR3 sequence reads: CAREGPNIQYF. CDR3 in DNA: TGTGCCAGGGAGGGCCCTAACATTCAGTACTTC.

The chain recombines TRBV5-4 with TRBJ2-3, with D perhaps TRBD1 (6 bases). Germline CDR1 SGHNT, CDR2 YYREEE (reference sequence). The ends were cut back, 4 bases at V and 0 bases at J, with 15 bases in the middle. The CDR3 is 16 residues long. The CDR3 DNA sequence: TGTGCCAGCAGCCTACAGGGAGTTACGAGCACAGATACGCAGTATTTT. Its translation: CASSLQGVTSTDTQYF.

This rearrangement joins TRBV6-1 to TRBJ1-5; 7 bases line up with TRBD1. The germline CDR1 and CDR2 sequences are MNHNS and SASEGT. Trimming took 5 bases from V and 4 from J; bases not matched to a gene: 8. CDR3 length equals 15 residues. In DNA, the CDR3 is TGTGCCAGCAGTACCTATCGGGACAGAAATCAGCCCCAGCATTTT. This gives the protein CASSTYRDRNQPQHF.

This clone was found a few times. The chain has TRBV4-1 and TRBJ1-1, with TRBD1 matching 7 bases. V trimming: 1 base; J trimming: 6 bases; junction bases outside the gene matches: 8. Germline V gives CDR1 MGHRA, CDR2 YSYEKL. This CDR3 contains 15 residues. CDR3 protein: CASSQVRTGGSEAFF. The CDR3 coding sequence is TGCGCCAGCAGCCAAGTTCGGACAGGCGGATCTGAAGCTTTCTTT.